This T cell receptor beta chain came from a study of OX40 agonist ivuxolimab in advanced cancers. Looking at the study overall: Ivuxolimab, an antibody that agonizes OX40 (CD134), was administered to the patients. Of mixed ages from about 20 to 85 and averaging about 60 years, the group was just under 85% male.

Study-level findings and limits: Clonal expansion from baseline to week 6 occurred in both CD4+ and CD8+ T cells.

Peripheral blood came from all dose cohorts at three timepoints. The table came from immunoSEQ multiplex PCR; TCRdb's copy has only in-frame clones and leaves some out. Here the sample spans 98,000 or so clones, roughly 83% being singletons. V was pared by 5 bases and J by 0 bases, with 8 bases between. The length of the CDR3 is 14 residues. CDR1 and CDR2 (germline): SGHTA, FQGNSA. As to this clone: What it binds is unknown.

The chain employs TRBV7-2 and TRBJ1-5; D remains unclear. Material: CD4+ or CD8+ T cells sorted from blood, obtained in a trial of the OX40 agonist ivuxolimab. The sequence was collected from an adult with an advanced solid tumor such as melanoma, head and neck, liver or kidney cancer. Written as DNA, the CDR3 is TGTGCCAGCAGCCGACTACATAGCAATCAGCCCCAGCATTTT. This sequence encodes CASSRLHSNQPQHF.